Listed below are T cell receptor beta chains from one sample, sequenced in a study of patients and donors after allogeneic stem cell transplantation. MiXCR, applied by TCRdb to the RT-PCR reads, yields one record per CDR3 protein. The sample yields about a million distinct CDR3 sequences, approximately 19% seen once. Sequenced: blood, either unsorted or a sorted T cell fraction (not recorded which). Receptors originate from a human donor who was either an allogeneic HSCT recipient or a stem cell or donor lymphocyte infusion donor (not recorded which). It is not recorded whose cells these are; they may come from a transplant donor. Both conserved end residues are part of each CDR3. Each record gives: clone size, V gene, CDR3 length, J gene, D gene, CDR3 protein, CDR3 DNA. A D gene is named only where the DNA matches it firmly. Some rows have no size entry. The others give once, few or many, or a class for an expanded clone.

>few|TRBV15|16|TRBJ2-2|TRBD2
CATSSAGGPNTGELFF
TGTGCCACCAGCTCGGCGGGGGGACCTAACACCGGGGAGCTGTTTTTT
>NA|TRBV10-3|11|TRBJ1-2|TRBD1
CATGTGARWTF
TGTGCCACCGGGACAGGGGCTCGCTGGACCTTC
>NA|TRBV27|14|TRBJ2-7|TRBD1
CTSSQGAGTYEQYF
TGTACCAGCAGTCAGGGGGCGGGGACCTACGAGCAGTACTTC
>NA|TRBV5-1|13|TRBJ1-1|NA
CASRLAANTEAFF
TGCGCCAGCAGATTGGCGGCGAACACTGAAGCTTTCTTT
>NA|TRBV6-1|14|TRBJ2-1|NA
CASTLSATYNEQFF
TGTGCCAGTACCCTTAGCGCCACATACAATGAGCAGTTCTTC
>NA|TRBV20-1|12|TRBJ1-3|NA
CSARGPGNTIYF
TGCAGTGCTCGCGGGCCCGGAAACACCATATATTTT
>NA|TRBV5-1|14|TRBJ2-4|TRBD2
CASSQGTSGNIQYF
TGCGCCAGCAGCCAAGGGACTAGCGGAAACATTCAGTACTTC
>NA|TRBV6-2/TRBV6-3|15|TRBJ2-4|NA
CASSYSQGVQNIQYF
TGTGCCAGCAGTTACTCGCAGGGAGTACAAAACATTCAGTACTTC
>NA|TRBV7-2|15|TRBJ2-1|TRBD2
CASSPRTSDYNEQFF
TGTGCCAGCAGCCCACGGACTAGTGATTACAATGAGCAGTTCTTC
>NA|TRBV21-1|12|TRBJ1-5|NA
CASRELNQPQHF
TGTGCCAGCAGAGAACTCAATCAGCCCCAGCATTTT
>few|TRBV4-1|15|TRBJ2-7|TRBD2
CASSRLAGRGYEQYF
TGCGCCAGCAGCCGACTAGCGGGCCGTGGGTACGAGCAGTACTTC